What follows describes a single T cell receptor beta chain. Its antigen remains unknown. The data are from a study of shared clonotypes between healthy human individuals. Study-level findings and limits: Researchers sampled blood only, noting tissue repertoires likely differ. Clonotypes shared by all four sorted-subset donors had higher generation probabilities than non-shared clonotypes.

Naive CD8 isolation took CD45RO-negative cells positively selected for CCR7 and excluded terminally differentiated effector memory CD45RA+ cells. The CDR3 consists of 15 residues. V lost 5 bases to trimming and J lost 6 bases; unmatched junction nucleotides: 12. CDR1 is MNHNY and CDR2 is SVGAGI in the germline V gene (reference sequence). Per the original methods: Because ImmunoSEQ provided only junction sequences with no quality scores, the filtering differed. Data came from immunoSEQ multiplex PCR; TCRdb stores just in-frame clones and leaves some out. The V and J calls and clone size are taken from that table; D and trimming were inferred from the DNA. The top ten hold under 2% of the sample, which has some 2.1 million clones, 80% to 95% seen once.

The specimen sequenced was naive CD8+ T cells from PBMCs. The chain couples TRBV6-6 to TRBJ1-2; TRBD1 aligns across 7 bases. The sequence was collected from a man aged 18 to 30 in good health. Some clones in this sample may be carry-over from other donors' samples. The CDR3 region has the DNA TGTGCCAGCAGTGACAGGGTTATGGAATGGGATGGCTACACCTTC. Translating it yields CASSDRVMEWDGYTF.